This T cell receptor (beta chain) appears in the sequencing data of a study of blood T cell repertoires in COVID-19. Study-wide background: T cells, B-cell-depleted T cells, or PBMCs provided the cDNA or gDNA that served as material.

Here immunoSEQ multiplex PCR was the method, and the copy in TCRdb shows in-frame clones only, minus some. This sample has roughly 53,000 clones, with 80% to 90% found just once. The V and J ends lost 4 bases and 15 bases respectively, with 19 bases between them. The CDR3 loop spans 13 amino acids. The germline CDR1 and CDR2 sequences are SGHVS and FQNEAQ. This chain links TRBV7-8 with TRBJ2-4; D perhaps matches TRBD2 (5 bases). The source is a human donor in a cohort sampled during active COVID-19. The sequencing input was peripheral blood. In DNA, the CDR3 is TGTGCCAGCAGCTCCCCCGGGGTTTGGAGGAGGTACTTC. Its protein is CASSSPGVWRRYF.